This T cell receptor (beta chain) is from a study of blood T cell repertoires in COVID-19. Across the study: COVID-19 samples from acute and convalescent phases originated in the United States, Italy and Spain. In each case, the material was cDNA or gDNA derived from T cells, B-cell-depleted T cells, or PBMCs.

Sequencing was performed with immunoSEQ multiplex PCR; in TCRdb, only in-frame clones are kept and a portion is missing. The sample has fewer than 90,000 clones, 78% seen once. The V end lost 3 bases, the J end lost 6 bases, and 12 bases lay between the germline ends. Germline V lookup: CDR1 SEHNR, CDR2 FQNEAQ (reference sequence). The CDR3 totals 15 residues. Seattle patient enrollment occurred during active infection, with longitudinal follow-up thereafter. Sequencing used peripheral blood. The V call is TRBV7-9, the J call TRBJ1-6; D might be TRBD1 (5 bases). The TCR originated in a man aged 65 to 85 with COVID-19, enrolled during active disease. The CDR3 DNA sequence: TGTGCCAGCAGCTTCGGCCAGGGTAGTAATTCACCCCTCCACTTT. Translated: CASSFGQGSNSPLHF. The full variable domain, rest sourced from reference TRBV7-9 and TRBJ1-6, is DTGVSQNPRHKITKRGQNVTFRCDPISEHNRLYWYRQTLGQGPEFLTYFQNEAQLEKSRLLSDRFSAERPKGSFSTLEIQRTEQGDSAMYLCASSFGQGSNSPLHFGNGTRLTVT.